A selection of T cell receptor beta chains follows, all from one sample in a study of identical twins. TCRdb reprocessed the 5' RACE reads via MiXCR and lists one record per CDR3 protein. The table has about 920,000 distinct CDR3 sequences, approximately 13% seen once. This same sample was also taken into another study, of yellow fever vaccine responses in identical twins.

Sequencing input: PBMCs. Source of these receptors: a woman aged 18-29 years in good health. CDR3s include the opening cysteine and the closing phenylalanine or tryptophan.

CDR3 protein: CASSSDIGDEQYF
V gene: TRBV5-4
J gene: TRBJ2-7

CDR3 protein: CASAGGIGYEQYF
V gene: TRBV7-9
J gene: TRBJ2-7

CDR3 protein: CATSRDRLDNEQFF
V gene: TRBV15
J gene: TRBJ2-1

CDR3 protein: CASSWDRVNTEAFF
V gene: TRBV6-1
J gene: TRBJ1-1

CDR3 protein: CASSYGQLNSPLHF
V gene: TRBV7-2
J gene: TRBJ1-6

CDR3 protein: CASSSTTTSPATGGDYTF
V gene: TRBV3-1
J gene: TRBJ1-2

CDR3 protein: CSARLGGQPQHF
V gene: TRBV20-1
J gene: TRBJ1-5

CDR3 protein: CTTGQYTEAFF
V gene: TRBV20-1
J gene: TRBJ1-1

CDR3 protein: CASSPTSTGELFF
V gene: TRBV18
J gene: TRBJ2-2

CDR3 protein: CASRKRTGGEETQYF
V gene: TRBV5-1
J gene: TRBJ2-5

CDR3 protein: CASSVAVSGYEQYF
V gene: TRBV9
J gene: TRBJ2-7

CDR3 protein: CASSRAQGRSGELFF
V gene: TRBV3-1
J gene: TRBJ2-2

CDR3 protein: CASSLGLAGGPHEQFF
V gene: TRBV28
J gene: TRBJ2-1

CDR3 protein: CATSGERAGGPNTGELFF
V gene: TRBV24-1
J gene: TRBJ2-2

CDR3 protein: CSAPRRGGDTQYF
V gene: TRBV20-1
J gene: TRBJ2-3

CDR3 protein: CASMGQATQETQYF
V gene: TRBV6-1
J gene: TRBJ2-5

CDR3 protein: CATSDLVGREETQYF
V gene: TRBV24-1
J gene: TRBJ2-5

CDR3 protein: CASSAAGTGVNNEQFF
V gene: TRBV6-1
J gene: TRBJ2-1

CDR3 protein: CASSEGRGLDTEAFF
V gene: TRBV6-1
J gene: TRBJ1-1

CDR3 protein: CASTSGWVAGITDTQYF
V gene: TRBV7-9
J gene: TRBJ2-3

CDR3 protein: CASSEPNSPLHF
V gene: TRBV10-2
J gene: TRBJ1-6

CDR3 protein: CASSQDLGVSGGADTGELFF
V gene: TRBV4-1
J gene: TRBJ2-2

CDR3 protein: CASSAGGAGANVLTF
V gene: TRBV6-1
J gene: TRBJ2-6

CDR3 protein: CASSLGRVTDTQYF
V gene: TRBV5-5
J gene: TRBJ2-3

CDR3 protein: CASRDPTDRQNYNEQFF
V gene: TRBV2
J gene: TRBJ2-1

CDR3 protein: CASSPRTGAFEKLFF
V gene: TRBV18
J gene: TRBJ1-4

CDR3 protein: CASSPFEGLFTAEAFF
V gene: TRBV5-4
J gene: TRBJ1-1

CDR3 protein: CAISAGALTNTEAFF
V gene: TRBV10-3
J gene: TRBJ1-1

CDR3 protein: CASTRTTYNEQFF
V gene: TRBV2
J gene: TRBJ2-1